One and the same sample provided the 9 T cell receptor beta chains below, sequenced in a study of spatial heterogeneity in lung cancer. These receptors' targets are unknown. Each CDR3 protein is one row after TCRdb ran MiXCR on the 5' RACE reads. Here the sample spans about 13,000 distinct CDR3 sequences, more than 5.5% being singletons. Time point: sample taken at primary tumor resection. Findings and limits, study-wide: How many expanded intratumoral alpha and beta TCRs were present tracked the tumor mutation count, which was a count of nonsynonymous mutations.

Here the sequenced sample was lung tumor tissue, taken at surgery. These receptor sequences come from a female donor with early-stage non-small cell lung cancer.

In this sample, this clonotype turned up many times. The genes are TRBV7-9 and TRBJ1-4, with D maybe TRBD1 (5 bases). V was pared by 5 bases and J by 8 bases, with 18 bases between. The CDR3 length is 15 residues. Per the germline V gene, CDR1 is SEHNR and CDR2 is FQNEAQ (reference sequence). The CDR3 reads CASSLRGLTLEKLFF. CDR3 nucleotide sequence: TGTGCCAGCAGCCTAAGGGGACTTACTTTAGAAAAACTGTTTTTT.

At least ten counts were recorded for this clonotype. The chain joins TRBV28 to TRBJ2-2; perhaps D is TRBD1 or TRBD2 (5 bases each). V was cut by 7 bases and J by 3 bases, with 15 bases left in between. Germline V gene data show CDR1 as MDHEN and CDR2 as SYDVKM. The CDR3 runs to 15 residues. DNA for the CDR3: TGTGCCAGCAAATTAACCGGGGCGTACACCGGGGAGCTGTTTTTT. It translates to CASKLTGAYTGELFF.

In this sample, this clonotype turned up many times. V usage is TRBV27 and J usage is TRBJ2-2; D might be TRBD2 (6 bases). Trimming stripped 10 bases from V and 5 bases from J, with 20 bases between. The CDR3 spans 15 residues. In germline, CDR1 is MNHEY, CDR2 SMNVEV (reference sequence). CDR3 residues: CATSLTRLETGELFF. In DNA, the CDR3 is TGTGCCACCTCCTTGACTAGGCTGGAAACCGGGGAGCTGTTTTTT.

This clonotype occurred many times. This chain uses TRBV27 with TRBJ2-3; TRBD2 aligns across 7 bases. Germline loops: CDR1 MNHEY, CDR2 SMNVEV (reference sequence). The CDR3 sequence is 13 residues long. With V trimmed by 5 bases and J by 9 bases, 8 bases remained unmatched. The CDR3 DNA reads as TGTGCCAGCAGTCCCAATAGCGGGCCGACGCAGTATTTT. This encodes CASSPNSGPTQYF.

This clonotype has at least ten counts. The chain is built from TRBV5-5 and TRBJ2-4; TRBD2 aligns across 7 bases. This CDR3 contains 17 residues. The germline V gene has CDR1 SGHKS and CDR2 YYEKEE (reference sequence). Trimming at V came to 0 bases and at J to 0 bases, leaving 6 bases not matched to a gene. This CDR3 reads CASSLALAVLAKNIQYF. The CDR3 nucleotides read TGTGCCAGCAGCTTGGCGCTAGCGGTGCTAGCCAAAAACATTCAGTACTTC.

This clonotype has ten or more counts. The chain recombines TRBV10-3 with TRBJ2-7; 10 bases fit TRBD1. This CDR3 is 16 amino acids long. Trimming removed 6 bases from V and 6 bases from J; junction bases left unmatched: 14. Per germline, CDR1 ENHRY and CDR2 SYGVKD. The CDR3 here is CAIRGAPGTGEAEQYF. DNA of the CDR3: TGTGCCATCAGGGGGGCCCCCGGGACAGGGGAGGCCGAGCAGTACTTC.

This clonotype came up many times. The V gene is TRBV28, the J gene TRBJ1-1, with D possibly TRBD1 on 6 matching bases. V was shortened by 3 bases and J by 8 bases, with 7 bases between the two germline ends. This CDR3 contains 11 residues. Per the germline V gene, CDR1 is MDHEN and CDR2 is SYDVKM. This CDR3 reads CASSLDREAFF. As DNA, the CDR3 is TGTGCCAGCAGTTTGGACAGAGAAGCTTTCTTT.

This clonotype was counted at least ten times. For the CDR3, the DNA is TGTGCCAGCAAAGACAGGGTGGTTGCGCCCGGGGAGCTGTTTTTT. Amino acid sequence: CASKDRVVAPGELFF. The genes are TRBV5-5 and TRBJ2-2; 7 nucleotides line up with TRBD1. This CDR3 is built from 15 residues. Unmatched junction bases numbered 11, after V lost 6 bases and J lost 6 bases. CDR1 is SGHKS, CDR2 YYEKEE, per germline (reference sequence).

This clonotype was recorded many times. The chain has TRBV7-9 and TRBJ1-2, with unresolved D. Trimming left V 5 bases short and J 5 bases short, with 12 bases between. The germline V gene has CDR1 SEHNR and CDR2 FQNEAQ (reference sequence). The CDR3 is made up of 13 amino acids. The CDR3 bases are TGTGCCAGCAGCGGTGGGAATCAGTATGGCTACACCTTC. It is translated as CASSGGNQYGYTF.